The following is a T cell receptor beta chain sequence with its context. Its specificity is not known. These data come from a study of CD8+ T cells in alopecia areata. Study findings and constraints: Scalp samples also yield sequences of resident alphabeta T cells from normal skin. Researchers report lesional scalp, most notably alopecia totalis/universalis, outstripped normal scalp in clonality.

Sequencing templates came from extracted RNA that was reverse transcribed into cDNA. Profiled with immunoSEQ multiplex PCR; TCRdb holds only in-frame clones, not every one. The table records more than 100,000 clones, roughly 50% of them present only once. CDR3 size: 14 residues. Looked up from germline, CDR1 is LNHDA and CDR2 is SQIVND (reference sequence). With 5 bases removed from V and 0 bases from J, the gap between germline ends came to 9 bases. The researchers isolated CD4+ and CD8+ T cells from PBMCs by sorting. The V call is TRBV19, the J call TRBJ2-3, with D possibly matching TRBD2 (5 bases). This TCR was recovered from a human donor in good health. The sample consisted of CD4+ T cells sorted from blood. CDR3 residues: CASSSGISTDTQYF. The CDR3 DNA sequence: TGTGCCAGTAGTTCGGGAATTAGCACAGATACGCAGTATTTT. Using reference TRBV19 and TRBJ2-3 for the parts outside the CDR3, the full variable domain is DGGITQSPKYLFRKEGQNVTLSCEQNLNHDAMYWYRQDPGQGLRLIYYSQIVNDFQKGDIAEGYSVSREKKESFPLTVTSAQKNPTAFYLCASSSGISTDTQYFGPGTRLTVL.